These T cell receptor beta chains were read from a single sample in a study of blood T cell repertoires in COVID-19. Measured with immunoSEQ multiplex PCR; TCRdb has only the in-frame clones, and not every one. This sample carries some 240,000 clones, approximately 83% of them seen once, and the ten largest clones take 3.3%. The sequencing input was PBMCs or T cells enriched from blood (not recorded which). Receptors were obtained from a woman aged 40 to 50 with acute COVID-19. Both conserved end residues are part of each CDR3. The D gene is left open where the match is weak. Where a row states a size, it is once, few, many or the class of an expanded clone; other rows omit it.

j_call,clone_size,d_call,v_call,cdr3_aa,cdr3_nt
TRBJ1-1,NA,NA,TRBV4-1,CASSHTMDRATEAFF,TGCGCCAGCAGCCACACGATGGACAGAGCCACTGAAGCTTTCTTT
TRBJ2-2,once,TRBD2,TRBV4-1,CASSQSTSGLGHTGELFF,TGCGCCAGCAGCCAATCGACGTCGGGACTAGGTCACACCGGGGAGCTGTTTTTT
TRBJ2-1,NA,TRBD2,TRBV7-9,CASSPRERERTYNEQFF,TGTGCCAGCAGCCCTAGGGAGCGGGAGCGGACCTACAATGAGCAGTTCTTC
TRBJ2-7,NA,NA,TRBV20-1,CSASRQSYEQYF,TGCAGTGCTAGTCGACAATCCTACGAGCAGTACTTC
TRBJ2-3,NA,TRBD2,TRBV5-4,CASSLGGRTTDTQYF,TGTGCCAGCAGCTTGGGCGGGAGGACCACAGATACGCAGTATTTT
TRBJ1-2,NA,TRBD1,TRBV5-1,CASSLEIRDRGYYGYTF,TGCGCCAGCAGCTTGGAAATCCGGGACAGGGGTTACTATGGCTACACCTTC
TRBJ1-2,NA,TRBD1,TRBV5-4,CASSFDRGDYTF,TGTGCCAGCAGCTTCGACAGGGGAGACTACACCTTC
TRBJ1-3,NA,NA,TRBV9,CASSVGGRGIFGNTIYF,TGTGCCAGCAGCGTAGGAGGCAGGGGTATCTTTGGAAACACCATATATTTT
TRBJ2-5,NA,TRBD2,TRBV11-3,CASSLGPSGMMETQYF,TGTGCCAGCAGCTTAGGACCTAGCGGGATGATGGAGACCCAGTACTTC
TRBJ2-5,once,TRBD1,TRBV9,CASSKTGGEETQYF,TGTGCCAGCAGTAAGACAGGGGGTGAGGAGACCCAGTACTTC
TRBJ1-3,NA,NA,TRBV28,CASSFILSTGNTIYF,TGTGCCAGCAGTTTTATCCTTAGTACTGGAAACACCATATATTTT
TRBJ2-3,NA,TRBD1,TRBV27,CASRRGTGSGTDTQYF,TGTGCCAGCAGAAGGGGGACAGGGTCAGGCACAGATACGCAGTATTTT
TRBJ1-1,NA,NA,TRBV2,CASLGDSMNTEAFF,TGTGCCAGCCTTGGCGACTCAATGAACACTGAAGCTTTCTTT
TRBJ1-2,NA,NA,TRBV7-8,CASSLEGGHGYTF,TGTGCCAGCAGCTTAGAAGGGGGACATGGCTACACCTTC
TRBJ2-1,once,NA,TRBV14,CASSQELSVRNNEQFF,TGTGCCAGCAGCCAAGAATTGTCGGTCAGGAACAATGAGCAGTTCTTC
TRBJ2-1,NA,TRBD2,TRBV11-3,CASSLAGGYNEQFF,TGTGCCAGCAGCTTAGCGGGAGGGTACAATGAGCAGTTCTTC
TRBJ1-1,NA,NA,TRBV15,CATSWGGNTEAFF,TGTGCCACCAGCTGGGGGGGAAACACTGAAGCTTTCTTT
TRBJ2-2,NA,TRBD2,TRBV24-1,CATSSVAGENTGELFF,TGTGCCACCAGTTCCGTAGCGGGAGAGAACACCGGGGAGCTGTTTTTT
TRBJ2-7,NA,TRBD2,TRBV5-4,CASSLPGTRTYEQYF,TGTGCCAGCAGCTTGCCCGGGACTAGAACCTACGAGCAGTACTTC
TRBJ1-6,NA,NA,TRBV6-5,CASSHPPHSSPLHF,TGTGCCAGCAGTCACCCGCCTCATAGTAGCCCCCTCCACTTT
TRBJ2-7,NA,NA,TRBV6-1,CASSEALLAYEQYF,TGTGCCAGCAGTGAAGCGCTACTAGCCTACGAGCAGTACTTC
TRBJ2-4,NA,NA,TRBV11-3,CASSWDGTTAKNIQYF,TGTGCCAGCAGCTGGGACGGGACAACGGCCAAAAACATTCAGTACTTC
TRBJ2-7,once,TRBD1,TRBV28,CASSLTGYEQYF,TGTGCCAGCAGTCTGACAGGGTACGAGCAGTACTTC
TRBJ2-1,NA,NA,TRBV25-1,CASAGALGTYNEQFF,TGTGCCAGCGCAGGGGCCCTGGGGACCTACAATGAGCAGTTCTTC
TRBJ2-5,NA,TRBD1,TRBV6-6,CASSSRQGRETQYF,TGTGCCAGCAGTTCTAGACAGGGGCGAGAGACCCAGTACTTC
TRBJ1-6,NA,NA,TRBV10-3,CAISVRADNSPLHF,TGTGCCATCAGTGTCAGGGCGGATAATTCACCCCTCCACTTT
TRBJ1-1,few,NA,TRBV19,CASSPQLGGPNTEAFF,TGTGCCAGTAGTCCCCAGTTGGGAGGCCCGAACACTGAAGCTTTCTTT
TRBJ1-2,NA,TRBD1,TRBV14,CASSLLDRGNYGYTF,TGTGCCAGCAGCCTTCTCGACAGGGGGAATTATGGCTACACCTTC
TRBJ2-7,NA,TRBD2,TRBV6-5,CASSSSITSGSPYF,TGTGCCAGCAGTTCGAGTATTACTAGCGGGAGTCCGTACTTC
TRBJ1-1,NA,NA,TRBV27,CASSLGGSSTEAFF,TGTGCCAGCAGTTTAGGGGGCAGTAGCACTGAAGCTTTCTTT
TRBJ1-2,once,NA,TRBV9,CASSVGGHYGYTF,TGTGCCAGCAGCGTAGGGGGCCACTATGGCTACACCTTC
TRBJ1-5,NA,NA,TRBV27,CASSLYREIGQPQHF,TGTGCCAGCAGTTTATACAGGGAGATCGGTCAGCCCCAGCATTTT
TRBJ1-5,NA,NA,TRBV2,CASSNTGPSNQPQHF,TGTGCCAGCAGTAACACAGGACCTAGCAATCAGCCCCAGCATTTT
TRBJ1-2,NA,TRBD1,TRBV2,CARDRDGYTF,TGTGCCAGAGACAGGGACGGCTACACCTTC
TRBJ2-1,NA,NA,TRBV15,CATSRGTGTYNEQFF,TGTGCCACCAGCAGAGGAACAGGGACCTACAATGAGCAGTTCTTC
TRBJ2-7,NA,TRBD2,TRBV4-1,CASSQESSGRVYEQYF,TGCGCCAGCAGCCAAGAGAGCAGCGGGAGGGTTTACGAGCAGTACTTC
TRBJ2-5,NA,TRBD2,TRBV5-1,CASSLAGGEETQYF,TGCGCCAGCAGCTTGGCGGGGGGGGAAGAGACCCAGTACTTC
TRBJ2-1,NA,NA,TRBV9,CASSVTQDTAYNEQFF,TGTGCCAGCAGCGTAACCCAGGACACGGCCTACAATGAGCAGTTCTTC
TRBJ1-5,NA,NA,TRBV19,CASSKLGGTQPQHF,TGTGCCAGTAGTAAATTAGGAGGGACGCAGCCCCAGCATTTT
TRBJ2-7,once,TRBD1,TRBV6-5,CASSRQGFEQYF,TGTGCCAGCAGTCGACAGGGGTTCGAGCAGTACTTC
TRBJ1-1,once,TRBD1,TRBV7-9,CASSKGQGASTEAFF,TGTGCCAGCAGCAAGGGACAGGGGGCCAGTACTGAAGCTTTCTTT
TRBJ2-1,NA,NA,TRBV15,CATSRVQGHEQFF,TGTGCCACCAGCAGAGTCCAGGGCCATGAGCAGTTCTTC
TRBJ2-3,NA,NA,TRBV9,CASSPLKMTDTQYF,TGTGCCAGCAGCCCTCTTAAAATGACAGATACGCAGTATTTT
TRBJ1-4,NA,NA,TRBV30,CAWSDPGFATNEKLFF,TGTGCCTGGAGTGATCCGGGGTTTGCAACTAATGAAAAACTGTTTTTT
TRBJ1-1,NA,TRBD1,TRBV19,CASSMRGQGGTEAFF,TGTGCCAGTAGTATGCGGGGACAGGGGGGGACTGAAGCTTTCTTT
TRBJ2-2,once,NA,TRBV6-2/TRBV6-3,CASSLLNTGELFF,TGTGCCAGCAGCCTATTAAACACCGGGGAGCTGTTTTTT
TRBJ2-1,NA,TRBD1,TRBV7-6,CASSLEGQGKTKQFF,TGTGCCAGCAGCTTAGAGGGACAGGGGAAAACTAAGCAGTTCTTC
TRBJ2-2,NA,TRBD2,TRBV7-8,CASILAPLTGELFF,TGTGCCAGTATACTAGCGCCCCTCACCGGGGAGCTGTTTTTT